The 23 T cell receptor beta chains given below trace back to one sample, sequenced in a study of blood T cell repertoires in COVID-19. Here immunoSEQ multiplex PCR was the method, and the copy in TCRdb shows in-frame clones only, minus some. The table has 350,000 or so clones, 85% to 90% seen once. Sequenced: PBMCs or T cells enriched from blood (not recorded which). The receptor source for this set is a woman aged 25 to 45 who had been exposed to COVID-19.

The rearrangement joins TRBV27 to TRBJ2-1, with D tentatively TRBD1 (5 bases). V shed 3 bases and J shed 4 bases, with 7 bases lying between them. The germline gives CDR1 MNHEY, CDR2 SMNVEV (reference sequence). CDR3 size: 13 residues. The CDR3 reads CASSLPGYNEQFF. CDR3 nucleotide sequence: TGTGCCAGCAGTTTGCCAGGGTACAATGAGCAGTTCTTC.

The CDR3 reads CASSYRGVGRRAFF. In DNA form, the CDR3 reads TGTGCCAGCAGTTACCGCGGTGTTGGCCGACGGGCTTTCTTT. The genes are TRBV6-5 and TRBJ1-1; D not resolved. Per germline, CDR1 MNHEY and CDR2 SVGAGI. The CDR3 totals 14 residues. Trimming pared 2 bases from V and 11 bases from J, leaving 18 bases between.

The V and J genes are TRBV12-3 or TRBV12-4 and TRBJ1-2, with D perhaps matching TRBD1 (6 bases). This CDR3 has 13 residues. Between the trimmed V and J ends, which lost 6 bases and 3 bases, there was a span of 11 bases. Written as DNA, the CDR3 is TGTGCCAGCAGCTTGGGACAAGACTATGGCTACACCTTC. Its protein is CASSLGQDYGYTF.

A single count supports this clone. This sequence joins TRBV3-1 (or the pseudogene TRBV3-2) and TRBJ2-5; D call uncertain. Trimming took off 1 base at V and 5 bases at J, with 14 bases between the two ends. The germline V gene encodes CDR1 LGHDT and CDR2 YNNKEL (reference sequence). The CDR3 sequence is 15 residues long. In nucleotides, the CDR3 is TGTGCCAGCAGCCAAGGGGCAGCCCCATGGGAGACCCAGTACTTC. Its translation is CASSQGAAPWETQYF.

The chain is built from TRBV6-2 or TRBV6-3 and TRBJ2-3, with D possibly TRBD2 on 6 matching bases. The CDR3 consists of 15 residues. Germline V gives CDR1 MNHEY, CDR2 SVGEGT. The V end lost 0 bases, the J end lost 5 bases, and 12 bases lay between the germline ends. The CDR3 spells CASSYSGGRRDTQYF. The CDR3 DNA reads TGTGCCAGCAGTTACTCTGGTGGGAGGAGAGATACGCAGTATTTT.

The CDR3 nucleotides read TGCGCCAGCAGCCACGGACAGGGTGGCGGTGGCTACACCTTC. This codes for CASSHGQGGGGYTF. The rearrangement uses TRBV5-1 and TRBJ1-2; 8 bases agree with TRBD1. This CDR3 has 14 amino acids. The V gene's germline CDR1 is SGHRS and CDR2 YFSETQ. With V trimmed by 4 bases and J by 7 bases, 9 bases remained unmatched.

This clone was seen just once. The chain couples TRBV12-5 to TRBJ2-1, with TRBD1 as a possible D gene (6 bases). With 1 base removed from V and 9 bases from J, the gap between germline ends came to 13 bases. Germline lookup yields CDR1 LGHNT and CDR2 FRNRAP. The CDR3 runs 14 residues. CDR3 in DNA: TGTGCTAGTGGTTTGGACCCACTAGGGGGTGAGCAGTTCTTC. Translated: CASGLDPLGGEQFF.

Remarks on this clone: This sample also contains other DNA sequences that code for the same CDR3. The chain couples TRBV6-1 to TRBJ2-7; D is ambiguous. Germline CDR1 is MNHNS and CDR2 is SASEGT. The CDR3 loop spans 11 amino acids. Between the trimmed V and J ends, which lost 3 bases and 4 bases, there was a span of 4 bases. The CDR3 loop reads CASSDRYEQYF. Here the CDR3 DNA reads TGTGCCAGCAGTGACAGATACGAGCAGTACTTC.

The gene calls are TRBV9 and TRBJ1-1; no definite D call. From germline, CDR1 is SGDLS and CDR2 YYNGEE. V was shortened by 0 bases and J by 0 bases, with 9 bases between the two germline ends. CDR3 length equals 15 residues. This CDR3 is CASSVASTMNTEAFF. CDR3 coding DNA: TGTGCCAGCAGCGTAGCTAGTACTATGAACACTGAAGCTTTCTTT.

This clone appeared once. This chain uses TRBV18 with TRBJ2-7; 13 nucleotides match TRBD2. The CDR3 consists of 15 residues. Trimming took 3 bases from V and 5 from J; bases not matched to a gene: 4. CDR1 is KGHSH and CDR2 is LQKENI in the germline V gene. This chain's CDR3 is CASSPGLAGINEQYF. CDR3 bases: TGTGCCAGCTCACCGGGACTAGCGGGAATCAACGAGCAGTACTTC.

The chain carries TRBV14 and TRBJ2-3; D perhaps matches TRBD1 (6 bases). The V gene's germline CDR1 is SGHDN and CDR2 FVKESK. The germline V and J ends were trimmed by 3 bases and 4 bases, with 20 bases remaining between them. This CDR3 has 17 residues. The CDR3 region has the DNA TGTGCCAGCAGCCAGCTTGGCGGCCTGAAGGGGGCAGATACGCAGTATTTT. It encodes CASSQLGGLKGADTQYF.

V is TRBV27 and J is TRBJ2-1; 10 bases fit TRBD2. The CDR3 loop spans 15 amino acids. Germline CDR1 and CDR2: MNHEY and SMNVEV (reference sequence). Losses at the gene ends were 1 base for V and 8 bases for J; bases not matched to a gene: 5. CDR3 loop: CASSLLEREGYEQFF. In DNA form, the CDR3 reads TGTGCCAGCAGTTTATTAGAGCGGGAGGGGTATGAGCAGTTCTTC.

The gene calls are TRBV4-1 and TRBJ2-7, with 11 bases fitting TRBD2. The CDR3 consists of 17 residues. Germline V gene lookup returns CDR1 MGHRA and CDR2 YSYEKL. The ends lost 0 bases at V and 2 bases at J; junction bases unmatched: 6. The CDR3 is CASSQESTGLAAYEQYF. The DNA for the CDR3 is TGCGCCAGCAGCCAAGAATCAACGGGACTAGCGGCCTACGAGCAGTACTTC.

CDR3 loop: CASSLAQYNEQFF. CDR3 DNA: TGCGCCAGCAGCTTGGCCCAGTACAATGAGCAGTTCTTC. V is TRBV5-1 and J is TRBJ2-1; D remains unclear. Germline assignment: CDR1 SGHRS and CDR2 YFSETQ. The CDR3 runs to 13 residues. V lost 0 bases to trimming and J lost 4 bases, with 5 bases between them.

CDR3 residues: CASSLARGQDTQYF. Here the CDR3 DNA reads TGTGCCAGCAGCTTGGCTAGGGGGCAAGATACGCAGTATTTT. The chain carries TRBV5-4 and TRBJ2-3, with 7 nucleotides matching TRBD1. Looked up from germline, CDR1 is SGHNT and CDR2 is YYREEE (reference sequence). V lost 0 bases, J lost 5 bases, and 3 bases stayed unmatched. This CDR3 region has 14 residues.

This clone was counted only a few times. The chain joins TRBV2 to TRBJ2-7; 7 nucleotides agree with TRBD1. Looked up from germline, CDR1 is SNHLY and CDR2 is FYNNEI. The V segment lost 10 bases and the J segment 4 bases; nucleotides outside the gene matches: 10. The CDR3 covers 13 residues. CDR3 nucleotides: TGTGCCACCAAGACAGGGAGTCAATACGAGCAGTACTTC. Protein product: CATKTGSQYEQYF.

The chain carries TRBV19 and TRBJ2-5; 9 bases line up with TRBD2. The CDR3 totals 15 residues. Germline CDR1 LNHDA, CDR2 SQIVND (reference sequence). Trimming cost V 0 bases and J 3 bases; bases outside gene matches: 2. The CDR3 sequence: CASSIDPSGKETQYF. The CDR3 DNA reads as TGTGCCAGTAGTATAGATCCTAGCGGGAAAGAGACCCAGTACTTC.

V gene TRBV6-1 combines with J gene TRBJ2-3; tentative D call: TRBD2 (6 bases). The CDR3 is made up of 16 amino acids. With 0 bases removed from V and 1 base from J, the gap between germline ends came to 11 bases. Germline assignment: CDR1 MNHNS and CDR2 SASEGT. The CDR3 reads CASSEAMASGTDTQYF. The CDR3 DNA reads TGTGCCAGCAGTGAAGCGATGGCTAGCGGCACAGATACGCAGTATTTT.

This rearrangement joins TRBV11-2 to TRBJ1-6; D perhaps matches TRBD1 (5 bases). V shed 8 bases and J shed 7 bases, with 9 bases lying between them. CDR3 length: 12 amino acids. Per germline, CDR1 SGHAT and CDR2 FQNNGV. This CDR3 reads CASGRQNSPLHF. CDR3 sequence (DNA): TGTGCCAGCGGTAGACAGAATTCACCCCTCCACTTT. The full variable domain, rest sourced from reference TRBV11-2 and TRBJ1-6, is EAGVAQSPRYKIIEKRQSVAFWCNPISGHATLYWYQQILGQGPKLLIQFQNNGVVDDSQLPKDRFSAERLKGVDSTLKIQPAKLEDSAVYLCASGRQNSPLHFGNGTRLTVT.

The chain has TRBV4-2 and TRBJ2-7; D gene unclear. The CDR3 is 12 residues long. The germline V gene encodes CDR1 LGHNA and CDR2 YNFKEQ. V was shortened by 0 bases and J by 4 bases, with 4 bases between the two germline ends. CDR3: CASSQERYEQYF. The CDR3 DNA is TGTGCCAGCAGCCAAGAGCGGTACGAGCAGTACTTC.

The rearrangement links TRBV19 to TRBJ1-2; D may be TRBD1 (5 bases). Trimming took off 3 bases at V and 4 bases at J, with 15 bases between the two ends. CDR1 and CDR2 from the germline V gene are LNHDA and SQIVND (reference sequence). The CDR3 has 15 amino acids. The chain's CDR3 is CASSIVGPLGYGYTF. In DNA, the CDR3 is TGTGCCAGTAGTATCGTGGGGCCTCTAGGCTATGGCTACACCTTC.

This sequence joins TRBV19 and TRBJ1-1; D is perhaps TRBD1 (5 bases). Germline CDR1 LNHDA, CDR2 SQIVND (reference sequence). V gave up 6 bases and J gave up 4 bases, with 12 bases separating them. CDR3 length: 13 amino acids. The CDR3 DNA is TGTGCCAGTAGCAGGGCCTCTCTCACTGAAGCTTTCTTT. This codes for CASSRASLTEAFF.

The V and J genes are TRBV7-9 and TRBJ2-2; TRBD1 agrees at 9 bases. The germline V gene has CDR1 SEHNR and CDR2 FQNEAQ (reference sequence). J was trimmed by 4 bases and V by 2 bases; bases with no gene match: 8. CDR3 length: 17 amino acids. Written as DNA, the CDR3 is TGTGCCAGCAGCTTATCACCCAGGACAGGGGCCACCGGGGAGCTGTTTTTT. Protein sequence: CASSLSPRTGATGELFF.